Listed here is a single T cell receptor (beta chain). The record originates from a study of blood T cell repertoires in COVID-19. In the original workflow: It was from reference gene primer amplification that nucleated cell counts were estimated. Method: immunoSEQ multiplex PCR; TCRdb's copy keeps in-frame clones and lacks some. That table is the source of V, J and clone size, and D and trimming were worked out from the DNA. The sample includes some 150,000 clones, roughly 77% of them seen just once. The CDR3 extends over 12 amino acids. The V gene end was trimmed by 10 bases and the J gene end by 3 bases; junction bases not matched to a gene: 3. Germline CDR1 LGHDT, CDR2 YNNKEL (reference sequence).

This chain joins TRBV3-1 (or the pseudogene TRBV3-2) and TRBJ1-2; 9 bases fit TRBD1. The receptor was derived from an older woman with COVID-19, enrolled during active disease. Input material: peripheral blood. The CDR3 region is CATRQGDYGYTF. The CDR3 DNA follows: TGTGCCACCAGACAGGGGGACTATGGCTACACCTTC.